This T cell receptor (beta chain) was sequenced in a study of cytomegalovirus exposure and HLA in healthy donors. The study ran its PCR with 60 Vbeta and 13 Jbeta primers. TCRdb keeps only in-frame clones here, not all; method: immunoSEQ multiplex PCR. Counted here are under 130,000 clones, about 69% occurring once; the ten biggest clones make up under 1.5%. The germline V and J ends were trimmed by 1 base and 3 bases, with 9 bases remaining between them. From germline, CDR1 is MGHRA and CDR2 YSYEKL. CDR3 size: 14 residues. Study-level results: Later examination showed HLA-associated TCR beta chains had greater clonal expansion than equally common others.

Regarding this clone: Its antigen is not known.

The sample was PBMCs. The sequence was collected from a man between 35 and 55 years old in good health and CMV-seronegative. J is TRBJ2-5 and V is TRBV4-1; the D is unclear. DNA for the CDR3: TGCGCCAGCAGCCAAGTAGGCAGGAAAGAGACCCAGTACTTC. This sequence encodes CASSQVGRKETQYF.